This entry lists 25 T cell receptor beta chains sequenced from one sample in a study of blood T cell repertoires in COVID-19. Assay: immunoSEQ multiplex PCR; the TCRdb copy retains only in-frame clones and omits some. The sample records 100,000 to 150,000 clones, about 80% being singletons. Sample: peripheral blood. These receptors were obtained from a man aged 60-69 years with acute or convalescent COVID-19.

This chain uses TRBV5-1 with TRBJ1-5; TRBD1 is a possible D gene (5 bases). The germline V gene has CDR1 SGHRS and CDR2 YFSETQ. The CDR3 covers 14 residues. Deletions cut 7 bases from V and 2 bases from J, with 13 bases between. The DNA of the CDR3 is TGCGCCAGCGCCTTGGAAGGGGGCAATCAGCCCCAGCATTTT. Translation gives CASALEGGNQPQHF.

This clone was seen a few times. The chain recombines TRBV19 with TRBJ2-7, with 7 bases identical to TRBD2. V gave up 3 bases and J gave up 5 bases; unmatched junction bases: 10. This CDR3 is built from 15 residues. Germline V CDR1 and CDR2: LNHDA, SQIVND (reference sequence). DNA for the CDR3: TGTGCCAGTAGTATCTCTCGCGGGAGTTCCCACGAGCAGTACTTC. As protein: CASSISRGSSHEQYF.

The chain has TRBV28 and TRBJ1-2; 12 bases align to TRBD1. CDR3 length: 16 residues. J lost 7 bases, V lost 3 bases, and 9 bases had no gene match. The germline gives CDR1 MDHEN, CDR2 SYDVKM. The CDR3 DNA follows: TGTGCCAGCAGTTTCCCCCGGGGACAGGGGGCCGGTGGCTACACCTTC. This gives the protein CASSFPRGQGAGGYTF.

V usage is TRBV3-1 (or the pseudogene TRBV3-2) and J usage is TRBJ2-2; 8 bases match TRBD2. This CDR3 comprises 13 residues. The ends lost 0 bases at V and 14 bases at J; junction bases unmatched: 5. Per germline, CDR1 LGHDT and CDR2 YNNKEL (reference sequence). CDR3 region: CASSQDRLASLFF. The CDR3 region has the DNA TGTGCCAGCAGCCAAGATAGACTAGCGTCCCTGTTTTTT.

This clone was picked up one time. The chain recombines TRBV24-1 with TRBJ2-2, with D unclear. This CDR3 is 15 amino acids long. In germline, CDR1 is KGHDR, CDR2 SFDVKD. The germline V and J ends were trimmed by 3 bases and 5 bases, with 12 bases remaining between them. The CDR3 loop reads CATSDPRSGTGELFF. Written as DNA, the CDR3 is TGTGCCACCAGTGATCCCCGCTCAGGAACCGGGGAGCTGTTTTTT.

This sequence joins TRBV5-4 and TRBJ2-1, with 8 bases fitting TRBD1. V was pared by 6 bases and J by 1 base, with 6 bases of the junction left unmatched. The CDR3 contains 15 residues. The germline V gene has CDR1 SGHNT and CDR2 YYREEE (reference sequence). CDR3 nucleotides: TGTGCCAGCACCCTGACAGGGGAATCCTACAATGAGCAGTTCTTC. This gives the protein CASTLTGESYNEQFF. The variable domain in full, with the rest retrieved from reference TRBV5-4 and TRBJ2-1, is ETGVTQSPTHLIKTRGQQVTLRCSSQSGHNTVSWYQQALGQGPQFIFQYYREEENGRGNFPPRFSGLQFPNYSSELNVNALELDDSALYLCASTLTGESYNEQFFGPGTRLTVL.

The chain joins TRBV9 to TRBJ1-1, with TRBD1 matching over 11 bases. After removal of 4 bases from V and 7 bases from J, the junction contained 6 bases not matched to a gene. The CDR3 sequence is 14 residues long. Germline assignment: CDR1 SGDLS and CDR2 YYNGEE. In nucleotides, the CDR3 is TGTGCCAGCAGCCTCCGGGACAGGGGGGATGAAGCTTTCTTT. Protein product: CASSLRDRGDEAFF.

This clone was counted a few times. The rearrangement joins TRBV10-3 to TRBJ2-1, with TRBD1 matching 9 bases. From germline, CDR1 is ENHRY and CDR2 SYGVKD. V dropped 7 bases and J dropped 8; count of bases not matched to a gene: 9. The CDR3 contains 14 residues. The chain's CDR3 is CAITGTGFGDEQFF. Here the CDR3 DNA reads TGTGCCATCACTGGGACAGGGTTTGGGGATGAGCAGTTCTTC.

The V gene is TRBV21-1, the J gene TRBJ2-2; the DNA was not compared with TRBD1, the D call given in the table. TRBV21-1 is a recognized pseudogene. This CDR3 region has 18 residues. For the CDR3, the DNA is TGTGCCAGCAGCAACTATGAGAATAAGGGGCTAAACACCGGGGAGCTGTTTTTT. It encodes CASSNYENKGLNTGELFF.

This chain uses TRBV7-8 with TRBJ1-2; TRBD1 matches at 8 bases. J gave up 5 bases and V 5 bases, and 7 bases lay outside the gene matches. Germline-derived CDR1 and CDR2 are SGHVS and FQNEAQ. CDR3 size: 14 residues. Here the CDR3 reads CASSQPGTGYGYTF. CDR3 in DNA: TGTGCCAGCAGCCAACCGGGGACAGGATATGGCTACACCTTC.

This chain connects TRBV28 to TRBJ2-1; the match to TRBD2 covers 9 bases. Germline CDR1 is MDHEN and CDR2 is SYDVKM. CDR3 size: 15 residues. V lost 8 bases to trimming and J lost 1 base; unmatched junction nucleotides: 6. CDR3 region: CASYGAGGSYNEQFF. The CDR3 coding sequence is TGTGCCAGCTATGGAGCGGGAGGTTCCTACAATGAGCAGTTCTTC.

The chain recombines TRBV7-9 with TRBJ1-2, with D possibly being TRBD1 (5 bases). CDR1 is SEHNR and CDR2 is FQNEAQ in the germline V gene (reference sequence). Trimming took off 0 bases at V and 7 bases at J, with 15 bases between the two ends. The CDR3 contains 15 residues. CDR3 amino acids: CASSLAPPGHAGYTF. In DNA, the CDR3 is TGTGCCAGCAGCTTAGCGCCGCCAGGGCACGCTGGCTACACCTTC. The entire variable domain, with the rest obtained from reference TRBV7-9 and TRBJ1-2, is as follows: DTGVSQNPRHKITKRGQNVTFRCDPISEHNRLYWYRQTLGQGPEFLTYFQNEAQLEKSRLLSDRFSAERPKGSFSTLEIQRTEQGDSAMYLCASSLAPPGHAGYTFGSGTRLTVV.

This sequence joins TRBV2 and TRBJ2-7, with 9 bases identical to TRBD1. The trim removed 6 bases at V and 6 bases at J, leaving 9 bases unmatched. Germline CDR1 and CDR2: SNHLY and FYNNEI. The CDR3 consists of 14 residues. The chain's CDR3 is CASRGTGRFGEQYF. In nucleotides, the CDR3 is TGTGCCAGCAGAGGGACAGGGCGTTTTGGCGAGCAGTACTTC.

The rearrangement joins TRBV18 to TRBJ2-2; D unresolved. CDR1 is KGHSH, CDR2 LQKENI, per germline. The germline V and J ends were trimmed by 3 bases and 6 bases, with 5 bases remaining between them. This CDR3 spans 12 amino acids. DNA of the CDR3: TGTGCCAGCTCACCCGAGGCCGGGGAGCTGTTTTTT. Its protein product is CASSPEAGELFF.

This clone was counted only a few times. The V and J genes are TRBV6-5 and TRBJ1-4; D ambiguous. Looked up from germline, CDR1 is MNHEY and CDR2 is SVGAGI. The CDR3 contains 13 residues. V lost 2 bases to trimming and J lost 11 bases, with 12 bases between them. In DNA form, the CDR3 reads TGTGCCAGCAGTTACCGGAGCGAGTGGAAACTGTTTTTT. Translation gives CASSYRSEWKLFF.

The genes are TRBV30 and TRBJ1-5; D is uncertain. Trimming took 3 bases from V and 5 from J, leaving 23 bases between them. CDR3 length: 17 amino acids. Germline V gene data show CDR1 as GTSNPN and CDR2 as SVGIG (reference sequence). CDR3 coding DNA: TGTGCCTGGAGCAGAGGGTCCATAGGAGGTAAATATCAGCCCCAGCATTTT. Protein product: CAWSRGSIGGKYQPQHF.

The chain carries TRBV29-1 and TRBJ2-1, with a possible D match to TRBD1 (5 bases). The CDR3 has 10 amino acids. Trimming cost V 4 bases and J 15 bases, with 13 bases left between them. From germline, CDR1 is SQVTM and CDR2 ANQGSEA. For the CDR3, the DNA is TGCAGCGTTGGGACGCCCCAGGGGTTCTTC. Its protein is CSVGTPQGFF.

This clone showed up just once. The CDR3 region has the DNA TGTGCCAATGCCCCGGCAGGGGGCTATGGCTACACCTTC. Its translation is CANAPAGGYGYTF. The V and J genes are TRBV6-5 and TRBJ1-2, with 7 bases matching TRBD1. The length of the CDR3 is 13 residues. V shed 10 bases and J 4 bases; nucleotides not matched to a gene: 9. Germline CDR1 reads MNHEY; CDR2 reads SVGAGI.

The chain is built from TRBV11-2 and TRBJ2-3; weak D call: TRBD2 (5 bases). There are 13 residues in the CDR3. Germline V lookup: CDR1 SGHAT, CDR2 FQNNGV. Trimming left V 5 bases short and J 8 bases short, with 14 bases between. CDR3: CASSPIAIGTQYF. DNA for the CDR3: TGTGCCAGCAGCCCGATAGCGATCGGTACGCAGTATTTT.

The V and J genes are TRBV2 and TRBJ2-1, with 9 bases that match TRBD2. CDR1 is SNHLY and CDR2 is FYNNEI in the germline V gene. Germline trimming cut 8 bases from V and 4 bases from J; bases unmatched to any gene: 6. This CDR3 spans 14 amino acids. The chain's CDR3 is CASLGLAGYNEQFF. DNA for the CDR3: TGTGCCAGCCTAGGGCTAGCGGGGTACAATGAGCAGTTCTTC.

The chain employs TRBV2 and TRBJ1-5; no clear D. The CDR3 runs to 14 residues. Germline CDR1 and CDR2: SNHLY and FYNNEI. Trimming pared 10 bases from V and 2 bases from J, leaving 15 bases between. The CDR3 DNA sequence: TGTGCCACCCAAGTGTCCCAGGGCAATCAGCCCCAGCATTTT. It specifies CATQVSQGNQPQHF.

This sequence joins TRBV4-1 and TRBJ2-3; TRBD1 agrees at 10 bases. V gave up 1 base and J gave up 0 bases; unmatched junction bases: 4. Germline assignment: CDR1 MGHRA and CDR2 YSYEKL. This CDR3 comprises 17 residues. The CDR3 nucleotides read TGCGCCAGCAGCCAAGGACAGGGGGCGTGGAGCACAGATACGCAGTATTTT. Its protein is CASSQGQGAWSTDTQYF.

There are a few counts of this clone. The V and J genes are TRBV4-1 and TRBJ2-7, with D unclear. This CDR3 contains 15 residues. Germline V gene sequence: CDR1 MGHRA, CDR2 YSYEKL. Trimming pared 2 bases from V and 7 bases from J, leaving 18 bases between. CDR3 coding DNA: TGCGCCAGCAGCCAAACTTACAGTGCGAGAGTAGAGCAGTACTTC. Its protein is CASSQTYSARVEQYF.

This clone was observed a few times. The V call is TRBV30, the J call TRBJ2-7; D perhaps matches TRBD2 (6 bases). The V end was cut by 2 bases, the J end by 5 bases, with 25 bases between. The germline gives CDR1 GTSNPN, CDR2 SVGIG (reference sequence). The CDR3 has 17 amino acids. The CDR3 coding sequence is TGTGCCTGGAGTTTCGAGGCTAGCGCCTTCCAAAGGGACGAGCAGTACTTC. Amino acids: CAWSFEASAFQRDEQYF.

This chain links TRBV5-4 with TRBJ2-3, with TRBD2 as a possible D gene (6 bases). Deletions cut 0 bases from V and 4 bases from J, with 12 bases between. The CDR3 totals 15 residues. Germline V lookup: CDR1 SGHNT, CDR2 YYREEE (reference sequence). The CDR3 sequence: CASSLVLGGADTQYF. CDR3 coding DNA: TGTGCCAGCAGCTTGGTTCTCGGGGGAGCAGATACGCAGTATTTT.